The rows below give T cell receptor beta chains drawn from one sample of a study of chemoradiotherapy in HPV16-positive cancers. Only in-frame clones appear in the TCRdb table, and some are missing; sequencing was by immunoSEQ multiplex PCR. The sample carries tens of thousands of clones, more than 75% recorded once. The sequencing used blood, collected from a patient who underwent chemoradiotherapy. The source is a human donor with HPV-associated anogenital cancer. Both conserved end residues are part of each CDR3. The order of the fields is J gene, clone size, D gene, V gene, CDR3 DNA, CDR3 protein. The D gene is left open where the match is weak. Size is omitted from some rows. Given values are once, few, many or a class for expanded clones.

J: TRBJ1-2; size: few; D: TRBD1; V: TRBV6-5; DNA: TGTGCCAGCAGTTCGACAGGGATAGGTGGCTACACCTTC; CDR3: CASSSTGIGGYTF
J: TRBJ2-7; size: .; D: .; V: TRBV11-2; DNA: TGTGCCAGCAGCCGGGGCCCCTACGAGCAGTACTTC; CDR3: CASSRGPYEQYF
J: TRBJ2-3; size: .; D: TRBD1; V: TRBV5-1; DNA: TGCGCCAGCAGCTTATCCTCAGGGGGCAGAGCAGATACGCAGTATTTT; CDR3: CASSLSSGGRADTQYF
J: TRBJ2-3; size: .; D: .; V: TRBV5-5; DNA: TGTGCCAGCAGCTTGGAACTAGTTAGGGCAGATACGCAGTATTTT; CDR3: CASSLELVRADTQYF
J: TRBJ2-3; size: .; D: TRBD1; V: TRBV7-9; DNA: TGTGCCAGCAGCTTAGTTCGGCCAGGGGGCGCAGATACGCAGTATTTT; CDR3: CASSLVRPGGADTQYF
J: TRBJ2-1; size: .; D: TRBD2; V: TRBV5-1; DNA: TGCGCCAGCAGCTCTACTAGCGGGGGGGCAAATGAGCAGTTCTTC; CDR3: CASSSTSGGANEQFF
J: TRBJ1-1; size: .; D: .; V: TRBV2; DNA: TGTGCCAGCAGTCTTGGGGATAACACTGAAGCTTTCTTT; CDR3: CASSLGDNTEAFF
J: TRBJ1-1; size: once; D: .; V: TRBV5-1; DNA: TGCGCCAGCAGCTTAAAGGGGCCCCTTGAAGCTTTCTTT; CDR3: CASSLKGPLEAFF
J: TRBJ1-1; size: .; D: TRBD1; V: TRBV6-1; DNA: TGTGCCAGCAGTGAAATTTTAACAGGGGGCTGGGGGACTGAAGCTTTCTTT; CDR3: CASSEILTGGWGTEAFF
J: TRBJ2-5; size: .; D: .; V: TRBV4-1; DNA: TGCGCCAGCAGCCAAGACACGCAGGGAATAGAGACCCAGTACTTC; CDR3: CASSQDTQGIETQYF
J: TRBJ1-6; size: .; D: .; V: TRBV7-9; DNA: TGTGCCAGCAGCTTGACCCCGCCGGGCGGGGAGTCACCCCTCCACTTT; CDR3: CASSLTPPGGESPLHF
J: TRBJ1-6; size: .; D: .; V: TRBV9; DNA: TGTGCCAGCAGCCCCACCGGGGCCGCGGCCCTTAATTCACCCCTCCACTTT; CDR3: CASSPTGAAALNSPLHF
J: TRBJ1-5; size: .; D: .; V: TRBV19; DNA: TGTGCCAGTAGTATAGAGGTTGCGGGTAGCAATCAGCCCCAGCATTTT; CDR3: CASSIEVAGSNQPQHF
J: TRBJ2-3; size: few; D: .; V: TRBV11-3; DNA: TGTGCCAGCAGCTTAGAAGGCCTCGGCACAGATACGCAGTATTTT; CDR3: CASSLEGLGTDTQYF
J: TRBJ1-2; size: .; D: TRBD1; V: TRBV2; DNA: TGTGCCAGCAGAGGACAGGGGGCAGGTACTGGCTACACCTTC; CDR3: CASRGQGAGTGYTF
J: TRBJ1-4; size: .; D: TRBD1; V: TRBV6-1; DNA: TGTGCCAGCAGTGAATCAGGGGGGGAATTGGTAAAACTGTTTTTT; CDR3: CASSESGGELVKLFF
J: TRBJ1-2; size: .; D: .; V: TRBV30; DNA: TGTGCCTGGAATGGGGGGAACTATGGCTACACCTTC; CDR3: CAWNGGNYGYTF
J: TRBJ2-7; size: .; D: .; V: TRBV25-1; DNA: TGTGCCAGCAGTGATTACGGGGGCCTTTCCTACGAGCAGTACTTC; CDR3: CASSDYGGLSYEQYF
J: TRBJ1-6; size: .; D: .; V: TRBV7-2; DNA: TGTGCCAGCAGTAGGAGGGGCGGTAATGATTCACCCCTCCACTTT; CDR3: CASSRRGGNDSPLHF
J: TRBJ2-3; size: .; D: .; V: TRBV18; DNA: TGTGCCAGCTCACCACTTTCAGGTGGGAGCACAGATACGCAGTATTTT; CDR3: CASSPLSGGSTDTQYF
J: TRBJ2-3; size: .; D: .; V: TRBV4-2; DNA: TGTGCCAGCAGCCAAGTGGGCGTCACAGATACGCAGTATTTT; CDR3: CASSQVGVTDTQYF
J: TRBJ1-2; size: few; D: TRBD1; V: TRBV2; DNA: TGTGCCAGCAGTGAAGCGCGACAGGGAGGCTACACCTTC; CDR3: CASSEARQGGYTF
J: TRBJ2-3; size: .; D: .; V: TRBV27; DNA: TGTGCCAGCAGGTTAAGGGGCACTTCTAGCACAGATACGCAGTATTTT; CDR3: CASRLRGTSSTDTQYF
J: TRBJ1-2; size: .; D: TRBD1; V: TRBV30; DNA: TGTGCCTGGAGTCTCGGACAGGGCCTCTATGGCTACACCTTC; CDR3: CAWSLGQGLYGYTF
J: TRBJ2-7; size: .; D: TRBD1; V: TRBV2; DNA: TGTGCCAGCAGTGAAGCGCTTCCGGGACAGGGACACGAGCAGTACTTC; CDR3: CASSEALPGQGHEQYF
J: TRBJ2-2; size: .; D: TRBD1; V: TRBV19; DNA: TGTGCCAGTAGTACAAGGGGGACAGGGGGCGCCGGGGAGCTGTTTTTT; CDR3: CASSTRGTGGAGELFF
J: TRBJ2-3; size: .; D: TRBD2; V: TRBV6-1; DNA: TGTGCCAGCAGTGATCGAGCGGGGGGGTCCCCAGATACGCAGTATTTT; CDR3: CASSDRAGGSPDTQYF